This T cell receptor beta chain was obtained from a study of cytomegalovirus exposure and HLA in healthy donors. Study findings and constraints: Donors belonging to an Asian-associated ancestry cluster reportedly showed fewer N-insertions in productive TCRs than the 666-donor mean, according to what a later analysis found.

The PCR ran on 60 Vbeta and 13 Jbeta primers. Only in-frame clones appear in the TCRdb table, and some are missing; sequencing was by immunoSEQ multiplex PCR. The table has about 190,000 clones, approximately 86% seen once. A note on this clone: Its target is unknown.

Material: PBMCs. The clonotype was recovered from a boy younger than 10 in good health and CMV-seronegative.

CDR3 in DNA: TGTGCCTGGAGTCGGGGGTTCAATGAGCAGTTCTTC. Translating it yields CAWSRGFNEQFF. This chain links TRBV30 with TRBJ2-1, with a possible D match to TRBD2 (6 bases). Deletions cut 2 bases from V and 6 bases from J, with 8 bases between. The CDR3 covers 12 residues. CDR1 is GTSNPN, CDR2 SVGIG, per germline (reference sequence).